The present TCR beta chain was sequenced within a study of CD8 T cells in Susac syndrome. CDR1 is SQVTM, CDR2 ANQGSEA, per germline. The CDR3 length is 13 residues. Trimming pared 4 bases from V and 1 base from J, leaving 9 bases between. Controls matched for age and sex were healthy donors. TEMRA cells were FACS-enriched, unlike CD8+ and CD4+ T cells, which were negatively isolated. RNA totalling about 0.45 to 1 ug underwent reverse transcription with random hexamers. TCRdb called the immunoSEQ multiplex PCR reads again in MiXCR, with one record for every CDR3 protein. This table has 150,000 to 200,000 distinct CDR3 sequences, around 94% appearing once. Findings of the study overall: The study admitted that it had a relatively small number of individuals in its TCR sequencing and HLA analysis.

Concerning this clonotype: What it recognizes is unknown.

The chain uses TRBV29-1 and TRBJ2-3; D is possibly TRBD1 (5 bases). This receptor was obtained from a human donor in good health. Sequenced material: CD4+ T cells from PBMCs. The DNA of the CDR3 is TGCAGCGTTGTTACAGGACGCACAGATACGCAGTATTTT. Translation: CSVVTGRTDTQYF.